These 26 T cell receptor beta chains were sequenced from one sample in a study of cytomegalovirus exposure and HLA in healthy donors. The PCR used 60 Vbeta and 13 Jbeta primers. Some clones are missing from TCRdb's copy, which holds only in-frame ones; the method was immunoSEQ multiplex PCR. The sample includes approximately 150,000 clones, approximately 80% of them seen just once. The specimen sequenced was PBMCs. The receptors derive from a man aged 30 to 45 in good health and CMV-seropositive.

With respect to this clone: Other DNA sequences in this sample translate to the same CDR3. This chain connects TRBV15 to TRBJ1-1, with D perhaps matching TRBD1 (5 bases). Germline values: CDR1 LNHNV, CDR2 YYDKDF (reference sequence). The CDR3 extends over 15 amino acids. Trimming took 3 bases from V and 2 from J, leaving 13 bases between them. The CDR3 here is CATSRGGTANTEAFF. CDR3 sequence (DNA): TGTGCCACCAGCAGGGGCGGGACTGCTAACACTGAAGCTTTCTTT.

This clone turned up a few times. Here the CDR3 reads CASSPRTGRYYEQYF. The CDR3, as DNA: TGTGCCAGCAGTCCCCGGACAGGGAGATACTACGAGCAGTACTTC. This chain connects TRBV27 to TRBJ2-7; 8 nucleotides line up with TRBD1. V shed 5 bases, J shed 3 bases, and the junction held 9 bases outside the gene matches. Looked up from germline, CDR1 is MNHEY and CDR2 is SMNVEV (reference sequence). The CDR3 contains 15 residues.

The chain carries TRBV28 and TRBJ1-1; the D is unclear. With 6 bases removed from V and 4 bases from J, the gap between germline ends came to 15 bases. This CDR3 contains 14 residues. Germline-derived CDR1 and CDR2 are MDHEN and SYDVKM. CDR3 protein: CASRGGGEGTEAFF. Written as DNA, the CDR3 is TGTGCCAGCAGGGGTGGTGGGGAGGGCACTGAAGCTTTCTTT.

The V gene is TRBV4-1, the J gene TRBJ2-1; a weak D match, TRBD2 (6 bases). The germline CDR1 and CDR2 sequences are MGHRA and YSYEKL. Trimming shortened V by 3 bases and J by 3 bases, and 21 bases separated the two germline ends. The CDR3 has 18 amino acids. The CDR3 here is CASSHPPGRGLLYNEQFF. The CDR3 nucleotides are TGCGCCAGCAGCCACCCCCCGGGTAGGGGACTCCTCTACAATGAGCAGTTCTTC.

The chain has TRBV19 and TRBJ1-1; 9 nucleotides match TRBD1. Germline lookup yields CDR1 LNHDA and CDR2 SQIVND (reference sequence). CDR3 length: 13 residues. Losses at the gene ends were 6 bases for V and 5 bases for J; bases not matched to a gene: 4. The CDR3 DNA reads as TGTGCCAGTAGGACAGGGGGGAGGACTGAAGCTTTCTTT. It yields the protein CASRTGGRTEAFF.

The V call is TRBV7-9, the J call TRBJ2-7, with 11 bases fitting TRBD1. With V trimmed by 5 bases and J by 4 bases, 7 bases remained unmatched. CDR1 and CDR2 from the germline V gene are SEHNR and FQNEAQ (reference sequence). This CDR3 comprises 15 residues. The CDR3 reads CASSHTGTGGYEQYF. CDR3 nucleotides: TGTGCCAGCAGCCATACGGGGACAGGGGGATACGAGCAGTACTTC.

This sequence joins TRBV6-6 and TRBJ2-7; D gene unclear. The CDR3 runs 12 residues. Germline values: CDR1 MNHNY, CDR2 SVGAGI (reference sequence). Trimming cost V 9 bases and J 0 bases, with 9 bases left between them. The CDR3 bases are TGTGCCAGGCGGATTCCCTCCTACGAGCAGTACTTC. Protein sequence: CARRIPSYEQYF.

This chain uses TRBV4-1 with TRBJ1-6; 7 bases fit TRBD1. CDR3 length: 13 amino acids. Germline CDR1 reads MGHRA; CDR2 reads YSYEKL. V lost 6 bases to trimming and J lost 10 bases; unmatched junction nucleotides: 6. The CDR3 loop reads CASRGTEGSPLHF. CDR3 sequence (DNA): TGCGCCAGCAGGGGGACAGAGGGATCACCCCTCCACTTT.

The V gene is TRBV30, the J gene TRBJ2-7, with D perhaps matching TRBD2 (6 bases). This CDR3 is built from 13 residues. The germline V gene encodes CDR1 GTSNPN and CDR2 SVGIG (reference sequence). V shed 0 bases and J shed 6 bases, with 12 bases lying between them. In DNA, the CDR3 is TGTGCCTGGAGTGTACTAGGAGGGGCCGAGCAGTACTTC. Amino acids: CAWSVLGGAEQYF.

J is TRBJ2-3 and V is TRBV2; the D gene is possibly TRBD2 (5 bases). There are 13 residues in the CDR3. From germline, CDR1 is SNHLY and CDR2 FYNNEI. The germline V and J ends were trimmed by 11 bases and 2 bases, with 14 bases remaining between them. CDR3 in DNA: TGTGCCGGCGGCGAGGGTAACACAGATACGCAGTATTTT. This translates into CAGGEGNTDTQYF.

The genes are TRBV5-1 and TRBJ2-5, with TRBD1 matching 10 bases. V was pared by 4 bases and J by 5 bases, with 2 bases of the junction left unmatched. Germline V gene lookup returns CDR1 SGHRS and CDR2 YFSETQ. This CDR3 comprises 13 residues. DNA of the CDR3: TGCGCCAGCAGCCGGGACAGGGGCGAGACCCAGTACTTC. Encoded protein: CASSRDRGETQYF.

The chain joins TRBV4-1 to TRBJ2-7, with D possibly TRBD2 on 5 matching bases. Germline lookup yields CDR1 MGHRA and CDR2 YSYEKL. The germline V and J ends were trimmed by 1 base and 4 bases, with 26 bases remaining between them. The CDR3 extends over 19 amino acids. CDR3 sequence (DNA): TGCGCCAGCAGCCAAGTAGACGGAGGCCGACCTACAACCCTATACGAGCAGTACTTC. Amino acid sequence: CASSQVDGGRPTTLYEQYF.

V usage is TRBV4-1 and J usage is TRBJ2-4, with 7 bases aligning to TRBD2. V was clipped by 3 bases and J by 2 bases; unmatched bases: 10. Per germline, CDR1 MGHRA and CDR2 YSYEKL. The CDR3 contains 17 residues. CDR3 loop: CASSHPEGGWPKNIQYF. As DNA, the CDR3 is TGCGCCAGCAGCCACCCTGAGGGAGGGTGGCCCAAAAACATTCAGTACTTC.

This chain uses TRBV7-7 with TRBJ2-2; D perhaps matches TRBD1 (5 bases). Trimming pared 4 bases from V and 6 bases from J, leaving 15 bases between. CDR1 SSHAT and CDR2 FNYEAQ come from the germline V gene (reference sequence). This CDR3 is built from 15 residues. The CDR3 coding sequence is TGTGCCAGCAGCTACTCGGACACCCCCTCCGGGGAGCTGTTTTTT. Protein: CASSYSDTPSGELFF.

This rearrangement joins TRBV7-2 to TRBJ1-6; possibly TRBD1 for D (6 bases). V was clipped by 5 bases and J by 3 bases, with 20 bases between them. This CDR3 spans 18 amino acids. CDR1 is SGHTA, CDR2 FQGNSA, per germline. CDR3 sequence: CASSVQTGMLNYNSPLHF. For the CDR3, the DNA is TGTGCCAGCAGCGTACAAACAGGGATGCTCAACTATAATTCACCCCTCCACTTT.

This clone has only one observation. The genes are TRBV6-5 and TRBJ1-2, with 9 bases identical to TRBD1. The CDR3 totals 15 residues. CDR1 MNHEY and CDR2 SVGAGI come from the germline V gene. The junction had 8 bases not matched to a gene; V was cut back by 5 bases and J by 4 bases. The CDR3 sequence: CASSLEGQGLYGYTF. DNA of the CDR3: TGTGCCAGCAGTCTTGAGGGACAGGGTCTCTATGGCTACACCTTC.

This clone has more than one count but fewer than ten. The gene calls are TRBV6-1 and TRBJ2-3; TRBD2 matches at 9 bases. CDR1 is MNHNS, CDR2 SASEGT, per germline. The CDR3 is 15 residues long. Trimming removed 9 bases from V and 5 bases from J; junction bases left unmatched: 12. This CDR3 is CASEVAGGQGDTQYF. The CDR3 DNA reads TGTGCCAGTGAGGTGGCGGGGGGGCAAGGAGATACGCAGTATTTT.

The chain carries TRBV6-5 and TRBJ2-2, with TRBD2 matching over 7 bases. Per the germline V gene, CDR1 is MNHEY and CDR2 is SVGAGI. The trim removed 2 bases at V and 5 bases at J, leaving 8 bases unmatched. This CDR3 spans 16 amino acids. The CDR3 nucleotides read TGTGCCAGCAGTTACCCACTGGCGGGGGTAACCGGGGAGCTGTTTTTT. Translated, it gives CASSYPLAGVTGELFF.

The CDR3 DNA follows: TGTGCCAGCAGTACCAGACAGGCCACCTCCTACGAGCAGTACTTC. Its protein product is CASSTRQATSYEQYF. This chain connects TRBV25-1 to TRBJ2-7; D is possibly TRBD1 (6 bases). In germline, CDR1 is MGHDK, CDR2 SYGVNS. CDR3 length equals 15 residues. V was pared by 5 bases and J by 0 bases, with 14 bases between.

The chain uses TRBV18 and TRBJ1-6, with TRBD1 identical over 8 bases. Germline lookup yields CDR1 KGHSH and CDR2 LQKENI. This CDR3 comprises 13 residues. Trimming cost V 3 bases and J 10 bases; bases outside gene matches: 2. The CDR3 loop is CASSPDRDSPLHF. CDR3 DNA: TGTGCCAGCTCACCGGACAGGGACTCACCCCTCCACTTT. The full variable domain, in which reference TRBV18 and TRBJ1-6 provide the parts outside the CDR3, is NAGVMQNPRHLVRRRGQEARLRCSPMKGHSHVYWYRQLPEEGLKFMVYLQKENIIDESGMPKERFSAEFPKEGPSILRIQQVVRGDSAAYFCASSPDRDSPLHFGNGTRLTVT.

The chain recombines TRBV6-1 with TRBJ2-7; the D gene is possibly TRBD1 (5 bases). Trimming removed 2 bases from V and 4 bases from J, with 24 bases in between. The CDR3 totals 18 residues. Germline CDR1 MNHNS, CDR2 SASEGT. The CDR3 DNA reads TGTGCCAGCAGTGAATTTGGGATAGGGGCCCCCAATATTTACGAGCAGTACTTC. Translating it yields CASSEFGIGAPNIYEQYF.

The J gene is TRBJ1-3, the V gene TRBV7-9, with TRBD1 as a possible D gene (5 bases). Germline loops: CDR1 SEHNR, CDR2 FQNEAQ (reference sequence). Trimming removed 8 bases from V and 6 bases from J, with 20 bases in between. This CDR3 has 15 residues. The CDR3 DNA reads as TGTGCCAGCGGAACCAGCTTTTCAGGGCTAAACACCATATATTTT. Translated, it gives CASGTSFSGLNTIYF. The variable domain in full, completed from reference TRBV7-9 and TRBJ1-3, reads DTGVSQNPRHKITKRGQNVTFRCDPISEHNRLYWYRQTLGQGPEFLTYFQNEAQLEKSRLLSDRFSAERPKGSFSTLEIQRTEQGDSAMYLCASGTSFSGLNTIYFGEGSWLTVV.

CDR3 sequence: CASSSTGELHEQYF. The DNA for the CDR3 is TGTGCCAGCAGCTCGACAGGGGAACTCCACGAGCAGTACTTC. This chain uses TRBV13 with TRBJ2-5, with 8 bases aligning to TRBD1. Matching the DNA end better, TRBJ2-7 makes the J call doubtful. The CDR3 length is 14 residues. Germline lookup yields CDR1 PRHDT and CDR2 FYEKMQ (reference sequence).

This clone was picked up a small number of times. The chain links TRBV6-1 to TRBJ1-5, with TRBD1 as a possible D gene (5 bases). The germline gives CDR1 MNHNS, CDR2 SASEGT. The CDR3 length is 18 residues. V shed 2 bases and J shed 2 bases, with 19 bases lying between them. The CDR3 region is CASSETAPGGWGNQPQHF. The CDR3 DNA sequence: TGTGCCAGCAGTGAAACGGCCCCCGGGGGATGGGGCAATCAGCCCCAGCATTTT.

The chain is built from TRBV30 and TRBJ1-3; possible D gene TRBD1, 5 bases. Germline lookup yields CDR1 GTSNPN and CDR2 SVGIG (reference sequence). Trimming left V 4 bases short and J 0 bases short, with 10 bases between. The CDR3 is 14 residues long. DNA for the CDR3: TGTGCCTGGAACCTTGACAGCTCTGGAAACACCATATATTTT. This translates into CAWNLDSSGNTIYF.

The chain joins TRBV9 to TRBJ2-2; 9 bases are shared with TRBD1. V dropped 6 bases and J dropped 9; count of bases not matched to a gene: 6. Germline CDR1 is SGDLS and CDR2 is YYNGEE. The CDR3 is 13 residues long. CDR3: CASNRQGDRELFF. The CDR3 nucleotides read TGTGCCAGCAACCGACAGGGGGATCGGGAGCTGTTTTTT.